Below are 25 T cell receptor beta chains sequenced from a single sample in a study of OX40 agonist ivuxolimab in advanced cancers. The table came from immunoSEQ multiplex PCR; TCRdb's copy has only in-frame clones and leaves some out. The repertoire includes tens of thousands of clones, about 90% of them detected once, and about 8.6% sits in the top ten. The sequenced sample was CD4+ or CD8+ T cells sorted from blood, obtained in a trial of the OX40 agonist ivuxolimab. Receptors were obtained from an adult with an advanced solid tumor such as melanoma, head and neck, liver or kidney cancer.

V gene TRBV13 combines with J gene TRBJ2-4; TRBD1 matches 9 bases. Germline-derived CDR1 and CDR2 are PRHDT and FYEKMQ (reference sequence). This CDR3 region has 14 residues. The J segment lost 9 bases and the V segment lost 5 bases, leaving 8 bases of the junction unmatched. The CDR3, as DNA: TGTGCCAGCAGCGGGCGGACAGGGGACTCCATTCAGTACTTC. This gives the protein CASSGRTGDSIQYF.

V gene TRBV4-1 combines with J gene TRBJ1-5; D not resolved. Germline assignment: CDR1 MGHRA and CDR2 YSYEKL. Trimming removed 0 bases at V and 9 bases at J, with 21 bases between. The CDR3 extends over 17 amino acids. This chain's CDR3 is CASSQEGSPLGHGPQHF. The CDR3 coding sequence is TGCGCCAGCAGCCAAGAAGGCTCCCCCCTCGGTCATGGGCCCCAGCATTTT.

This sequence joins TRBV5-5 and TRBJ1-1; the D gene is possibly TRBD1 (5 bases). Trimming removed 0 bases at V and 6 bases at J, with 9 bases between. There are 13 residues in the CDR3. Germline CDR1 reads SGHKS; CDR2 reads YYEKEE (reference sequence). CDR3 nucleotides: TGTGCCAGCAGCTTGGCCTGGGGGGCTGAAGCTTTCTTT. It specifies CASSLAWGAEAFF.

The chain has TRBV27 and TRBJ1-5; no clear D gene. Germline values: CDR1 MNHEY, CDR2 SMNVEV (reference sequence). V lost 6 bases, J lost 15 bases, and 21 bases lay in between. The CDR3 sequence is 13 residues long. The CDR3 sequence: CASSEPGGMKWHF. The DNA of the CDR3 is TGTGCCAGCAGCGAGCCCGGAGGAATGAAATGGCATTTT.

V and J are TRBV6-4 and TRBJ2-1, with TRBD1 matching 9 bases. The germline CDR1 and CDR2 sequences are MRHNA and SNTAGT. The CDR3 has 15 amino acids. Germline trimming cut 2 bases from V and 4 bases from J; bases unmatched to any gene: 3. CDR3 nucleotide sequence: TGTGCCAGCAGTGACGGGGACAGGGAATACAATGAGCAGTTCTTC. Amino acid sequence: CASSDGDREYNEQFF.

The chain uses TRBV29-1 and TRBJ2-5; the match to TRBD2 covers 7 bases. V lost 0 bases and J lost 5; bases outside the gene matches: 9. From germline, CDR1 is SQVTM and CDR2 ANQGSEA. This CDR3 contains 15 residues. CDR3 sequence reads: CSVEDPAGVVETQYF. The CDR3, as DNA: TGCAGCGTTGAAGACCCCGCGGGGGTCGTTGAGACCCAGTACTTC.

V and J are TRBV11-2 and TRBJ2-3; 15 bases are shared with TRBD2. CDR3 length: 17 amino acids. Germline V gene sequence: CDR1 SGHAT, CDR2 FQNNGV. The V segment lost 5 bases and the J segment 4 bases; nucleotides outside the gene matches: 7. CDR3 protein: CASSPGLAGGLPDTQYF. CDR3 nucleotides: TGTGCCAGCAGCCCAGGACTAGCGGGGGGGCTACCAGATACGCAGTATTTT.

This sequence joins TRBV5-6 and TRBJ1-2; the match to TRBD1 covers 7 bases. The CDR3 contains 14 residues. V lost 4 bases, J lost 6 bases, and 9 bases stayed unmatched. The germline V gene has CDR1 SGHDT and CDR2 YYEEEE. The DNA of the CDR3 is TGTGCCAGCAGCCCTGCCGGAACAGGGGATGGCTACACCTTC. Encoded protein: CASSPAGTGDGYTF. Based on the CDR3 plus reference TRBV5-6 and TRBJ1-2, the full variable domain is DAGVTQSPTHLIKTRGQQVTLRCSPKSGHDTVSWYQQALGQGPQFIFQYYEEEERQRGNFPDRFSGHQFPNYSSELNVNALLLGDSALYLCASSPAGTGDGYTFGSGTRLTVV.

The rearrangement joins TRBV6-5 to TRBJ2-1; 9 bases are a match to TRBD2. The CDR3 has 15 residues. Per germline, CDR1 MNHEY and CDR2 SVGAGI. V trimming: 5 bases; J trimming: 5 bases; junction bases outside the gene matches: 7. The CDR3 bases are TGTGCCAGCAGTCTCGGGACTAGCCCCAACAATGAGCAGTTCTTC. Its protein product is CASSLGTSPNNEQFF.

V and J are TRBV7-2 and TRBJ2-7; D uncertain. The CDR3 has 14 residues. Trimming shortened V by 1 base and J by 3 bases, and 10 bases separated the two germline ends. Germline V gene sequence: CDR1 SGHTA, CDR2 FQGNSA. The CDR3 DNA reads as TGTGCCAGCAGCTTAGGGACCTCCTTCTACGAGCAGTACTTC. It is translated as CASSLGTSFYEQYF.

This sequence joins TRBV19 and TRBJ2-5; perhaps TRBD2 as D (5 bases). The CDR3 is 13 amino acids. Germline V CDR1 and CDR2: LNHDA, SQIVND (reference sequence). V dropped 8 bases and J dropped 5 bases, with 15 bases sitting between them. As DNA, the CDR3 is TGTGCCAGTCGCCCTAGCCTGACGGAGACCCAGTACTTC. This sequence encodes CASRPSLTETQYF. Combining the CDR3 with reference TRBV19 and TRBJ2-5 gives the whole variable domain DGGITQSPKYLFRKEGQNVTLSCEQNLNHDAMYWYRQDPGQGLRLIYYSQIVNDFQKGDIAEGYSVSREKKESFPLTVTSAQKNPTAFYLCASRPSLTETQYFGPGTRLLVL.

This chain links TRBV23-1 with TRBJ2-3; TRBD1 aligns across 9 bases. TRBV23-1 is known as an ORF, though its function is uncertain. V lost 4 bases to trimming and J lost 5 bases; unmatched junction nucleotides: 10. CDR3 length: 16 amino acids. The CDR3 loop is CASSRRDRVWEDTQYF. The CDR3 DNA sequence: TGCGCCAGCAGTCGGCGGGACAGGGTGTGGGAAGATACGCAGTATTTT.

The chain is built from TRBV7-9 and TRBJ1-2; D is perhaps TRBD1 (6 bases). The CDR3 runs to 16 residues. Germline loops: CDR1 SEHNR, CDR2 FQNEAQ (reference sequence). V lost 5 bases and J 7 bases, leaving 23 bases between the germline ends. This chain's CDR3 is CASSQKGQNLLGGYTF. The CDR3 DNA reads TGTGCCAGCAGCCAAAAAGGACAGAACCTATTGGGTGGCTACACCTTC.

This clone showed up just once. The junction shows a germline mismatch at one end, possibly a read error. The chain couples TRBV5-1 to TRBJ2-1; the D gene is possibly TRBD1 (5 bases). The CDR3 has 14 residues. Per the germline V gene, CDR1 is SGHRS and CDR2 is YFSETQ. CDR3 nucleotide sequence: TGCGCCAGCAGTTTGGACATCCTCCTAGGTGAGCAGTTCTTC. Translation gives CASSLDILLGEQFF.

This sequence joins TRBV7-9 and TRBJ2-7; D may be TRBD1 (6 bases). CDR3 length: 14 residues. The germline V gene has CDR1 SEHNR and CDR2 FQNEAQ (reference sequence). Trimming removed 1 base at V and 3 bases at J, with 10 bases between. CDR3 in DNA: TGTGCCAGCAGCTTAGAGGGGACAAACTACGAGCAGTACTTC. As protein: CASSLEGTNYEQYF.

The chain recombines TRBV11-2 with TRBJ2-5; D possibly corresponds to TRBD1 (6 bases). The CDR3 extends over 15 amino acids. Per germline, CDR1 SGHAT and CDR2 FQNNGV. Trimming took 1 base from V and 5 from J, leaving 14 bases between them. The DNA for the CDR3 is TGTGCCAGCAGCTTAGGGGCAGGGACAATGGAGACCCAGTACTTC. Translation: CASSLGAGTMETQYF. Based on the CDR3 plus reference TRBV11-2 and TRBJ2-5, the full variable domain is EAGVAQSPRYKIIEKRQSVAFWCNPISGHATLYWYQQILGQGPKLLIQFQNNGVVDDSQLPKDRFSAERLKGVDSTLKIQPAKLEDSAVYLCASSLGAGTMETQYFGPGTRLLVL.

A note on this clone: The junction departs from the called germline gene at one end, perhaps through a read error. The chain is built from TRBV7-9 and TRBJ2-3; D remains unclear. Per germline, CDR1 SEHNR and CDR2 FQNEAQ (reference sequence). The CDR3 runs to 10 residues. The CDR3 DNA follows: TGTGCCAGCAGCATAGATACGCAGTATTTT. Translation: CASSIDTQYF.

V usage is TRBV30 and J usage is TRBJ2-3, with 9 bases that match TRBD1. This CDR3 has 15 residues. Germline CDR1 GTSNPN, CDR2 SVGIG (reference sequence). Trimming removed 5 bases from V and 2 bases from J; junction bases left unmatched: 8. The CDR3 spells CAWDATGGSTDTQYF. CDR3 DNA: TGTGCCTGGGATGCGACAGGGGGTTCCACAGATACGCAGTATTTT.

CDR3 residues: CASSIGTGEGEKLFF. CDR3 nucleotide sequence: TGTGCCAGTAGTATTGGGACAGGGGAAGGCGAAAAACTGTTTTTT. The V gene is TRBV19, the J gene TRBJ1-4; 10 nucleotides line up with TRBD1. Germline lookup yields CDR1 LNHDA and CDR2 SQIVND (reference sequence). The CDR3 totals 15 residues. The V gene end was trimmed by 3 bases and the J gene end by 8 bases; junction bases not matched to a gene: 6.

The chain has TRBV9 and TRBJ1-4; a possible D gene is TRBD1 (6 bases). The CDR3 extends over 14 amino acids. The V gene lost 2 bases and the J gene lost 7 bases, with 12 bases spanning the gap. In germline, CDR1 is SGDLS, CDR2 YYNGEE. CDR3: CASSVGAMAEKLFF. The DNA of the CDR3 is TGTGCCAGCAGCGTGGGGGCCATGGCTGAAAAACTGTTTTTT. Full variable domain (rest looked up from reference TRBV9 and TRBJ1-4): DSGVTQTPKHLITATGQRVTLRCSPRSGDLSVYWYQQSLDQGLQFLIQYYNGEERAKGNILERFSAQQFPDLHSELNLSSLELGDSALYFCASSVGAMAEKLFFGSGTQLSVL.

The V and J genes are TRBV7-9 and TRBJ2-1; D tentatively fits TRBD1 or TRBD2 (5 bases each). Germline-derived CDR1 and CDR2 are SEHNR and FQNEAQ (reference sequence). V dropped 3 bases and J dropped 6 bases, with 21 bases sitting between them. The CDR3 length is 17 residues. The CDR3 coding sequence is TGTGCCAGCAGCTTCCCCGGGACCACCCCATCCGGCAATGAGCAGTTCTTC. Protein sequence: CASSFPGTTPSGNEQFF.

The rearrangement uses TRBV7-9 and TRBJ2-2; D possibly uses TRBD1 or TRBD2 (5 bases each). In germline, CDR1 is SEHNR, CDR2 FQNEAQ (reference sequence). Trimming cost V 3 bases and J 0 bases, with 14 bases left between them. This CDR3 is 17 amino acids long. The DNA for the CDR3 is TGTGCCAGCAGCTTTCCCCGGGACCGCGCGAACACCGGGGAGCTGTTTTTT. It yields the protein CASSFPRDRANTGELFF.

V gene TRBV6-5 combines with J gene TRBJ2-1, with D uncertain. Between the trimmed V and J ends, which lost 0 bases and 5 bases, there was a span of 11 bases. The CDR3 has 15 residues. CDR1 is MNHEY and CDR2 is SVGAGI in the germline V gene. The CDR3 sequence: CASSYSRTSNNEQFF. The CDR3 DNA reads TGTGCCAGCAGTTACTCGAGAACCAGTAACAATGAGCAGTTCTTC.

The genes are TRBV13 and TRBJ1-2; D unclear. The CDR3 is 12 amino acids. The V gene lost 2 bases and the J gene lost 7 bases, with 8 bases spanning the gap. The V gene's germline CDR1 is PRHDT and CDR2 FYEKMQ (reference sequence). The CDR3 bases are TGTGCCAGCAGCTTAACGACGGGTGGCTACACCTTC. Amino acid sequence: CASSLTTGGYTF.

The CDR3 DNA sequence: TGTGCCAGCACGGAAAGTAGCACAGATACGCAGTATTTT. As protein: CASTESSTDTQYF. The rearrangement joins TRBV6-5 to TRBJ2-3; D gene ambiguous. Between the trimmed V and J ends, which lost 7 bases and 0 bases, there was a span of 8 bases. The CDR3 loop spans 13 amino acids. CDR1 and CDR2 from the germline V gene are MNHEY and SVGAGI.